Shown below are 9 T cell receptor beta chains from a single sample sequenced in a study of shared clonotypes between healthy human individuals. Profiling relied on immunoSEQ multiplex PCR, and the TCRdb table lists in-frame clones only, not all of them. This table has over 2 million clones, 80% to 95% appearing once. Sequencing was done on a sample of naive CD4+ T cells from PBMCs. The subset was: CD45RA+ positively selected. The receptors here all came from a man between 18 and 29 years old in good health. Some clones in this sample may be carry-over from other donors' samples.

The rearrangement links TRBV6-4 to TRBJ2-1; TRBD1 is a possible D gene (5 bases). This CDR3 comprises 16 residues. Deletions cut 3 bases from V and 9 bases from J, with 21 bases between. CDR1 is MRHNA, CDR2 SNTAGT, per germline. The chain's CDR3 is CASSERATKGYPEQFF. The CDR3, as DNA: TGTGCCAGCAGTGAGCGAGCTACCAAGGGGTATCCTGAGCAGTTCTTC.

The gene calls are TRBV7-6 and TRBJ1-3; 7 bases match TRBD1. In germline, CDR1 is SGHVS, CDR2 FNYEAQ. The CDR3 has 15 amino acids. V gave up 5 bases and J gave up 3 bases; unmatched junction bases: 7. DNA of the CDR3: TGTGCCAGCAGCCCGGGACAGATACATGGAAACACCATATATTTT. Translated: CASSPGQIHGNTIYF.

This clone was observed a single time. V usage is TRBV11-1 and J usage is TRBJ2-1; possibly TRBD1 or TRBD2 for D (5 bases each). This CDR3 region has 14 residues. Germline CDR1 reads SGHAT; CDR2 reads FQDESV (reference sequence). Trimming took off 8 bases at V and 8 bases at J, with 19 bases between the two ends. In DNA form, the CDR3 reads TGTGCCAGCTATGGGGGAGCCCTAGGGGATGAGCAGTTCTTC. Encoded protein: CASYGGALGDEQFF.

This clone was picked up one time. CDR3 region: CASSFFSRTRHSNEQFF. The CDR3 bases are TGTGCCAGCAGCTTTTTTTCAAGGACTAGACATTCCAATGAGCAGTTCTTC. The rearrangement links TRBV5-4 to TRBJ2-1; TRBD2 matches at 7 bases. The ends lost 2 bases at V and 6 bases at J; junction bases unmatched: 14. The CDR3 extends over 17 amino acids. In germline, CDR1 is SGHNT, CDR2 YYREEE (reference sequence). The variable domain in full, completed from reference TRBV5-4 and TRBJ2-1, reads ETGVTQSPTHLIKTRGQQVTLRCSSQSGHNTVSWYQQALGQGPQFIFQYYREEENGRGNFPPRFSGLQFPNYSSELNVNALELDDSALYLCASSFFSRTRHSNEQFFGPGTRLTVL.

CDR3 sequence: CASSTWPGQGAGEQYF. Here the CDR3 DNA reads TGTGCCAGCAGCACCTGGCCGGGACAGGGGGCGGGCGAGCAGTACTTC. This rearrangement joins TRBV5-4 to TRBJ2-7, with 12 nucleotides matching TRBD1. CDR3 length equals 16 residues. V shed 4 bases and J 6 bases; nucleotides not matched to a gene: 11. The V gene's germline CDR1 is SGHNT and CDR2 YYREEE (reference sequence).

The chain couples TRBV29-1 to TRBJ1-2; no firm D call. Trimming removed 0 bases at V and 7 bases at J, with 15 bases between. CDR1 and CDR2 (germline): SQVTM, ANQGSEA. This CDR3 has 14 amino acids. CDR3 coding DNA: TGCAGCGTTGAAGAAACGGAACATGAGGTTGGCTACACCTTC. Translating gives CSVEETEHEVGYTF.

V and J are TRBV27 and TRBJ1-5; 8 bases map to TRBD1. This CDR3 has 17 residues. V lost 0 bases and J lost 5; bases outside the gene matches: 9. Germline V gene lookup returns CDR1 MNHEY and CDR2 SMNVEV (reference sequence). CDR3 nucleotide sequence: TGTGCCAGCAGTTTATCTTTCGGGACAGGATACGATCAGCCCCAGCATTTT. This translates into CASSLSFGTGYDQPQHF.

The chain links TRBV6-1 to TRBJ1-3, with no clear D. The V gene's germline CDR1 is MNHNS and CDR2 SASEGT. Trimming pared 8 bases from V and 2 bases from J, leaving 16 bases between. The CDR3 sequence is 15 residues long. The CDR3 reads CASSPTSSAGNTIYF. The CDR3 DNA reads as TGTGCCAGCTCGCCTACATCTTCAGCTGGAAACACCATATATTTT.

This clone was detected once. A much larger clone lies a single base off, so this may be a read error. The rearrangement uses TRBV2 and TRBJ2-7, with D unresolved. The germline CDR1 and CDR2 sequences are SNHLY and FYNNEI. Trimming took 5 bases from V and 2 from J, leaving 16 bases between them. This CDR3 has 15 residues. The CDR3 DNA follows: TGTGCCAGCAGTAAACGCCGATCTGGGGCCTACGAGCAGTACTTC. Amino acid sequence: CASSKRRSGAYEQYF.